This TCR beta chain derives from a study of blood T cell repertoires in COVID-19. Assay: immunoSEQ multiplex PCR; the TCRdb copy retains only in-frame clones and omits some. This sample has 110,000 to 150,000 clones, with almost 90% found just once. The sample consisted of peripheral blood. The sequence came from a man in his forties or fifties with active or convalescent COVID-19.

In DNA, the CDR3 is TGTGCCAGCAGTTACGGCGCGGGAGGGGGCAATGAGCAGTTCTTC. Translation gives CASSYGAGGGNEQFF. This chain joins TRBV6-2 or TRBV6-3 and TRBJ2-1, with 9 bases fitting TRBD2. Unmatched junction bases numbered 5, after V lost 2 bases and J lost 6 bases. This CDR3 contains 15 residues. From germline, CDR1 is MNHEY and CDR2 SVGEGT.